The present T cell receptor (beta chain) was sequenced within a study of a mutant IDH1 vaccine in newly diagnosed glioma. Across the whole study: Vaccination started 4-6 weeks after radiotherapy alone, or with temozolomide cycles. Every participant had undergone radiotherapy, temozolomide, or both before, and most underwent both. Whole-study results and caveats: Across multiple MHC alleles, approximately 93% of patients had vaccine-induced responses.

Sequencing was performed with immunoSEQ multiplex PCR; in TCRdb, only in-frame clones are kept and a portion is missing. The table lists around 54,000 clones, around 85% of them singletons, with around 1.6% in the top ten. Per the germline V gene, CDR1 is PRHDT and CDR2 is FYEKMQ (reference sequence). This CDR3 is 13 amino acids long. Trimming removed 1 base from V and 6 bases from J; junction bases left unmatched: 1. Regarding time point: week 35, safety follow-up. In every dose of vaccine, 300 ug of mutant IDH1 20-mer peptide was given alongside topical imiquimod. Comments on this clone: Its target is not known.

This clonotype was sampled from a man aged 40-50 years with glioma. The V and J genes are TRBV13 and TRBJ2-7; 9 bases are shared with TRBD1. Source: PBMCs, taken from a glioma patient whose treatment included an IDH1 peptide vaccine. The CDR3, as DNA: TGTGCCAGCAGCTTAGACAGGGGGCTCGAGCAGTACTTC. This codes for CASSLDRGLEQYF. Full variable domain (rest looked up from reference TRBV13 and TRBJ2-7): AAGVIQSPRHLIKEKRETATLKCYPIPRHDTVYWYQQGPGQDPQFLISFYEKMQSDKGSIPDRFSAQQFSDYHSELNMSSLELGDSALYFCASSLDRGLEQYFGPGTRLTVT.